This T cell receptor (beta chain) came from a study of blood T cell repertoires in COVID-19. Study at large: Some COVID-19 samples were acute and others convalescent; all came from the United States, Italy and Spain. T cells, B-cell-depleted T cells, or PBMCs supplied cDNA or gDNA.

Germline assignment: CDR1 MDHEN and CDR2 SYDVKM. This CDR3 comprises 14 residues. After removal of 6 bases from V and 8 bases from J, the junction contained 9 bases not matched to a gene. Under the authors' procedure: Amplification of reference gene primers was used by the study to estimate nucleated cell counts. Produced via immunoSEQ multiplex PCR; TCRdb's table is partial and in-frame only. V, J and clone size are taken as reported in that table, and D and trimming were inferred from the DNA itself. Here the sample spans about 140,000 clones, 65% to 90% being singletons. The rearrangement uses TRBV28 and TRBJ1-4; 7 bases map to TRBD1. The source of this sequence is a human donor in a cohort sampled during active COVID-19. The sequenced material came from peripheral blood. In DNA form, the CDR3 reads TGTGCCAGCAGGCTCCAGGGGGACGAAGAAAAACTGTTTTTT. It encodes CASRLQGDEEKLFF. Complete variable domain (other parts from reference TRBV28 and TRBJ1-4): DVKVTQSSRYLVKRTGEKVFLECVQDMDHENMFWYRQDPGLGLRLIYFSYDVKMKEKGDIPEGYSVSREKKERFSLILESASTNQTSMYLCASRLQGDEEKLFFGSGTQLSVL.